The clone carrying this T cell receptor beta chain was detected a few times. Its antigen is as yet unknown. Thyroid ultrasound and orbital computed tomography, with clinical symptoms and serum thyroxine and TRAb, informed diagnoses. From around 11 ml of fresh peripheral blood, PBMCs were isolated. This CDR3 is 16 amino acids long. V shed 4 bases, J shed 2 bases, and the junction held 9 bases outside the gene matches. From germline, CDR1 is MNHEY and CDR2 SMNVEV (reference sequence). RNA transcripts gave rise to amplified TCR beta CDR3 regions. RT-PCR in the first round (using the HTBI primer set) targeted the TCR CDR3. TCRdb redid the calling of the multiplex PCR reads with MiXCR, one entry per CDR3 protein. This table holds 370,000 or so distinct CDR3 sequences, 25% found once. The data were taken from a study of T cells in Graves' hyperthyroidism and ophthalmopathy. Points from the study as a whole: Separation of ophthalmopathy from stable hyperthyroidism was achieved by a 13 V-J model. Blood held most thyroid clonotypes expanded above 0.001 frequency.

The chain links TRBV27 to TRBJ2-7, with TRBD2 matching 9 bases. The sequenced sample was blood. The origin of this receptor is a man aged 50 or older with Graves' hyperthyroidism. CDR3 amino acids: CASSSNRLAGTYEQYF. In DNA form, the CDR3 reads TGTGCCAGCAGTTCTAACAGGCTAGCGGGGACCTACGAGCAGTACTTC.